This is a list of T cell receptor beta chains from one sample in a study of cytomegalovirus exposure and HLA in healthy donors. The protocol was immunoSEQ multiplex PCR, while the TCRdb copy is restricted to in-frame clones and leaves out a portion. The sample has approximately 150,000 clones; approximately 84% are singletons. The sequenced sample consisted of PBMCs. These TCRs come from a woman aged 40 to 55 in good health and CMV-seropositive. Each CDR3 is given with its conserved first and last residue. D genes are given only for firm matches. A row's size may be missing; if present it is once, few, many or a size class.

j_call: TRBJ2-7
d_call: TRBD2
v_call: TRBV25-1
clone_size: .
cdr3_nt: TGTGCCAGCAGTGACGGGACTAACAAGCAGTACTTC
cdr3_aa: CASSDGTNKQYF

j_call: TRBJ1-2
d_call: .
v_call: TRBV28
clone_size: .
cdr3_nt: TGTGCCAGCAGTTCGATTCAGGGGAACTATGGCTACACCTTC
cdr3_aa: CASSSIQGNYGYTF

j_call: TRBJ2-1
d_call: .
v_call: TRBV29-1
clone_size: .
cdr3_nt: TGCAGCGTGTTACTAGCTAGTTACTACAATGAGCAGTTCTTC
cdr3_aa: CSVLLASYYNEQFF

j_call: TRBJ2-1
d_call: TRBD2
v_call: TRBV28
clone_size: few
cdr3_nt: TGTGCCAGCAGTCCCACTTCGGCGGGGGGGTACAATGAGCAGTTCTTC
cdr3_aa: CASSPTSAGGYNEQFF

j_call: TRBJ1-1
d_call: .
v_call: TRBV5-6
clone_size: .
cdr3_nt: TGTGCCAGCAGCCCGTATGGGAGGACTGAAGCTTTCTTT
cdr3_aa: CASSPYGRTEAFF

j_call: TRBJ2-5
d_call: TRBD1
v_call: TRBV15
clone_size: .
cdr3_nt: TGTGCCACCGGGACAGGGGCTCAAGAGACCCAGTACTTC
cdr3_aa: CATGTGAQETQYF

j_call: TRBJ2-2
d_call: .
v_call: TRBV7-3
clone_size: once
cdr3_nt: TGTGCCAGCAGCTTACAGGGAGGTGTTACCGGGGAGCTGTTTTTT
cdr3_aa: CASSLQGGVTGELFF

j_call: TRBJ2-1
d_call: .
v_call: TRBV19
clone_size: .
cdr3_nt: TGTGCCAGTAGTTCGTCTGCGGGGTATGGAGATGAGCAGTTCTTC
cdr3_aa: CASSSSAGYGDEQFF

j_call: TRBJ1-5
d_call: .
v_call: TRBV5-6
clone_size: .
cdr3_nt: TGTGCCAGCAGCTTGAAAGGGAGGGTGCGGCCCCAGCATTTT
cdr3_aa: CASSLKGRVRPQHF

j_call: TRBJ2-7
d_call: .
v_call: TRBV30
clone_size: once
cdr3_nt: TGTGCCTGGACCCCGACAGGAAGCTCCTACGAGCAGTACTTC
cdr3_aa: CAWTPTGSSYEQYF

j_call: TRBJ1-2
d_call: .
v_call: TRBV19
clone_size: .
cdr3_nt: TGTGCCAGTAGTATGATTGGGGGGGACTATGGCTACACCTTC
cdr3_aa: CASSMIGGDYGYTF

j_call: TRBJ1-1
d_call: .
v_call: TRBV7-3
clone_size: .
cdr3_nt: TGTGCCAGCAGCTTAATCCGGGGGACTGAAGCTTTCTTT
cdr3_aa: CASSLIRGTEAFF

j_call: TRBJ2-5
d_call: .
v_call: TRBV5-1
clone_size: once
cdr3_nt: TGCGCCAGCAGCGGGATAGGACAGTTCCAAGAGACCCAGTACTTC
cdr3_aa: CASSGIGQFQETQYF

j_call: TRBJ1-2
d_call: TRBD1
v_call: TRBV18
clone_size: .
cdr3_nt: TGTGCCAGCTCGTCGCAGCGCCCAGGGGGCGCGCACTATGGCTACACCTTC
cdr3_aa: CASSSQRPGGAHYGYTF

j_call: TRBJ2-7
d_call: .
v_call: TRBV6-6
clone_size: .
cdr3_nt: TGTGCCAGCAGTTCAACAGGGAACGAGCAGTACTTC
cdr3_aa: CASSSTGNEQYF

j_call: TRBJ1-2
d_call: .
v_call: TRBV30
clone_size: .
cdr3_nt: TGTGCCTGGTCCCGAGGAGATGGCGGCTACACCTTC
cdr3_aa: CAWSRGDGGYTF

j_call: TRBJ1-1
d_call: .
v_call: TRBV2
clone_size: .
cdr3_nt: TGTGCCAGCAGTGAGGGGGGATACACTGAAGCTTTCTTT
cdr3_aa: CASSEGGYTEAFF

j_call: TRBJ2-5
d_call: .
v_call: TRBV30
clone_size: .
cdr3_nt: TGTGCCTGGAATCTGGGGGCTCGATCCCAAGAGACCCAGTACTTC
cdr3_aa: CAWNLGARSQETQYF

j_call: TRBJ1-5
d_call: .
v_call: TRBV18
clone_size: .
cdr3_nt: TGTGCCAGCTCAGGTGGAGGGGAAATAGGGCAGCCCCAGCATTTT
cdr3_aa: CASSGGGEIGQPQHF